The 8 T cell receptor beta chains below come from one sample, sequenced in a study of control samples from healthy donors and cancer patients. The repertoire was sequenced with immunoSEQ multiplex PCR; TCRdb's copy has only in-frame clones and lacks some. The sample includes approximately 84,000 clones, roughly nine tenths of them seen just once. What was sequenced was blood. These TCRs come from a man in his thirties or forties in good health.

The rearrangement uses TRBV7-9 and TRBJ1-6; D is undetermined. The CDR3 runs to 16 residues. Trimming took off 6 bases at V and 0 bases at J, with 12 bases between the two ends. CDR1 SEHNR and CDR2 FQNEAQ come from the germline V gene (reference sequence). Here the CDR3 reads CASSPGPSSYNSPLHF. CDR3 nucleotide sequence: TGTGCCAGCAGTCCGGGCCCGAGCTCCTATAATTCACCCCTCCACTTT.

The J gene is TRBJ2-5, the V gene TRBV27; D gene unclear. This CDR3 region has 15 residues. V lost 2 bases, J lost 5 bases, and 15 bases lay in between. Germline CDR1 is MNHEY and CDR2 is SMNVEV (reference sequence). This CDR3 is CASSLPSSSKETQYF. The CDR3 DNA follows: TGTGCCAGCAGTTTACCAAGCTCTTCCAAGGAGACCCAGTACTTC.

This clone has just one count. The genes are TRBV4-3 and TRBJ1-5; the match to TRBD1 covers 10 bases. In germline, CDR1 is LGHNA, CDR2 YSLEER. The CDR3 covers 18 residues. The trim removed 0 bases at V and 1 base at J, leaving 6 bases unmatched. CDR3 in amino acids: CASSQDPQGQGSNQPQHF. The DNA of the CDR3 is TGCGCCAGCAGCCAAGATCCACAGGGACAGGGGAGCAATCAGCCCCAGCATTTT.

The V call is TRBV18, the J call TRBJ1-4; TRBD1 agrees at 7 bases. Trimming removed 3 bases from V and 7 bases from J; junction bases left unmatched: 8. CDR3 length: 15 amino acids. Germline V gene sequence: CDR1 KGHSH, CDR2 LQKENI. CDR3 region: CASSPLRDSAEKLFF. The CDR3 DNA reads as TGTGCCAGCTCACCGCTCCGGGACAGCGCTGAAAAACTGTTTTTT.

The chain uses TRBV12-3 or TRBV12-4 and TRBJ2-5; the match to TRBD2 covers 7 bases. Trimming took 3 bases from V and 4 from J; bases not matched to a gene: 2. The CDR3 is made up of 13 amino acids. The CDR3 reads CASSFGGRETQYF. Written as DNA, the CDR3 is TGTGCCAGCAGTTTTGGCGGGAGAGAGACCCAGTACTTC.

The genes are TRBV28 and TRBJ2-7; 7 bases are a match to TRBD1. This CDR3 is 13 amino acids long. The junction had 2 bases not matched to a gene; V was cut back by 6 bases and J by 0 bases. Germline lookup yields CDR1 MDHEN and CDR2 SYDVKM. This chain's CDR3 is CASRRQGSYEQYF. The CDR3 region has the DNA TGTGCCAGCAGAAGACAGGGCTCCTACGAGCAGTACTTC.

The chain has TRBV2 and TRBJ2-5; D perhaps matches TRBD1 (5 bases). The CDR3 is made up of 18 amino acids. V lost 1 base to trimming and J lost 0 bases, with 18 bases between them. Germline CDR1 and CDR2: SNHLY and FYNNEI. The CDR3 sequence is CASSEGVFLDSDQETQYF. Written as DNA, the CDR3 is TGTGCCAGCAGTGAAGGGGTATTCCTTGACAGCGACCAAGAGACCCAGTACTTC.

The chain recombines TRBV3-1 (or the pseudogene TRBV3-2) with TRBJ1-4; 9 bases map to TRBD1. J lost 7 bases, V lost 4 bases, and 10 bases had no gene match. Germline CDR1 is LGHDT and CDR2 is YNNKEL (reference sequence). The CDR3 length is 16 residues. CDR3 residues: CASSLPVGQGREKLFF. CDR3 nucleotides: TGTGCCAGCAGCCTCCCCGTTGGACAGGGGCGTGAAAAACTGTTTTTT.